The 23 T cell receptor beta chains reported below all come from one sample, sequenced in a study of shared T cell receptors in the human thymus. Assay used: immunoSEQ multiplex PCR; TCRdb lists only in-frame clones, some missing. The sample has almost 550,000 clones; around 78% are singletons. These data are also associated with another study on human thymus T cells.

The sequenced sample was thymocytes. These TCRs come from a boy under two years old with a congenital heart defect.

The DNA for the CDR3 is TGCGCCAGCAGCTGGGGACTGATCTCTGGAAACACCATATATTTT. It translates to CASSWGLISGNTIYF. The chain couples TRBV5-1 to TRBJ1-3; a possible D gene is TRBD1 (5 bases). Per germline, CDR1 SGHRS and CDR2 YFSETQ. V dropped 3 bases and J dropped 0 bases, with 10 bases sitting between them. This CDR3 contains 15 residues.

The V and J genes are TRBV4-3 and TRBJ2-1, with TRBD2 identical over 10 bases. J lost 6 bases, V lost 4 bases, and 6 bases had no gene match. Germline CDR1 LGHNA, CDR2 YSLEER. The CDR3 runs 15 residues. CDR3 sequence: CASSPTSGTTNEQFF. Here the CDR3 DNA reads TGCGCCAGCAGCCCCACTAGCGGGACTACCAATGAGCAGTTCTTC.

This clone occurred once. The V call is TRBV6-1, the J call TRBJ1-2; D uncertain. The CDR3 length is 14 residues. CDR1 and CDR2 (germline): MNHNS, SASEGT. V shed 3 bases and J shed 4 bases, with 12 bases lying between them. The CDR3, as DNA: TGTGCCAGCAGTGAGGCAAAAGAATCCTATGGCTACACCTTC. This translates into CASSEAKESYGYTF.

This clone is a singleton in its sample. The J gene is TRBJ1-5, the V gene TRBV28; 8 bases align to TRBD1. CDR3 length: 17 amino acids. V shed 1 base, J shed 3 bases, and the junction held 8 bases outside the gene matches. Germline V lookup: CDR1 MDHEN, CDR2 SYDVKM. The CDR3 reads CASSLYFGQGYNQPQHF. The CDR3 DNA sequence: TGTGCCAGCAGTTTATATTTCGGACAGGGATACAATCAGCCCCAGCATTTT.

The chain links TRBV7-2 to TRBJ2-1; D possibly corresponds to TRBD1 (6 bases). The V gene lost 1 base and the J gene lost 8 bases, with 15 bases spanning the gap. This CDR3 is 15 amino acids long. Per the germline V gene, CDR1 is SGHTA and CDR2 is FQGNSA. The CDR3 protein is CASSLDEGNRDEQFF. Here the CDR3 DNA reads TGTGCCAGCAGCTTAGATGAGGGGAACAGGGATGAGCAGTTCTTC.

The chain uses TRBV9 and TRBJ2-1; 14 nucleotides agree with TRBD2. Germline V lookup: CDR1 SGDLS, CDR2 YYNGEE. The CDR3 consists of 16 residues. The V segment lost 3 bases and the J segment 9 bases; nucleotides outside the gene matches: 8. The DNA for the CDR3 is TGTGCCAGCAGCGGAAAAGGACTAGCGGGAGGTCGTGAGCAGTTCTTC. It encodes CASSGKGLAGGREQFF.

This clone was recorded only once. The chain employs TRBV18 and TRBJ2-1, with 7 positions matching TRBD1. The CDR3 consists of 14 residues. Trimming took 4 bases from V and 7 from J; bases not matched to a gene: 7. Looked up from germline, CDR1 is KGHSH and CDR2 is LQKENI. The CDR3 here is CASSRTQGENEQFF. In nucleotides, the CDR3 is TGTGCCAGCTCACGAACTCAGGGGGAGAATGAGCAGTTCTTC.

CDR3 amino acids: CASSLAGREGQVRMTGELFF. As DNA, the CDR3 is TGTGCCAGCAGCTTGGCCGGGCGGGAGGGCCAGGTGAGGATGACCGGGGAGCTGTTTTTT. The J gene is TRBJ2-2, the V gene TRBV5-5; TRBD2 matches at 9 bases. With V trimmed by 0 bases and J by 5 bases, 17 bases remained unmatched. This CDR3 is built from 20 residues. Germline CDR1 SGHKS, CDR2 YYEKEE (reference sequence).

This clone was seen a few times. The rearrangement joins TRBV19 to TRBJ1-2; the D is unclear. V shed 2 bases and J shed 5 bases, with 12 bases lying between them. Germline V CDR1 and CDR2: LNHDA, SQIVND (reference sequence). The CDR3 spans 14 residues. The CDR3 is CASSISGYWYGYTF. CDR3 coding DNA: TGTGCCAGTAGTATATCCGGGTATTGGTATGGCTACACCTTC. The variable domain in full, completed from reference TRBV19 and TRBJ1-2, reads DGGITQSPKYLFRKEGQNVTLSCEQNLNHDAMYWYRQDPGQGLRLIYYSQIVNDFQKGDIAEGYSVSREKKESFPLTVTSAQKNPTAFYLCASSISGYWYGYTFGSGTRLTVV.

This chain uses TRBV7-9 with TRBJ1-2; 8 nucleotides align to TRBD1. The CDR3 totals 13 residues. Per germline, CDR1 SEHNR and CDR2 FQNEAQ (reference sequence). V was clipped by 3 bases and J by 8 bases; unmatched bases: 5. As DNA, the CDR3 is TGTGCCAGCAGCTTCCAGGACAGGGTAGGCTACACCTTC. It encodes CASSFQDRVGYTF.

This chain connects TRBV5-4 to TRBJ2-5; perhaps TRBD2 as D (5 bases). The germline gives CDR1 SGHNT, CDR2 YYREEE (reference sequence). This CDR3 is 13 amino acids long. The V end lost 2 bases, the J end lost 2 bases, and 7 bases lay between the germline ends. The CDR3 loop reads CASSFGKQETQYF. CDR3 nucleotide sequence: TGTGCCAGCAGCTTCGGGAAGCAAGAGACCCAGTACTTC.

The V and J genes are TRBV10-1 and TRBJ2-7; TRBD2 aligns across 7 bases. This CDR3 has 14 amino acids. V gave up 0 bases and J gave up 3 bases; unmatched junction bases: 2. Germline CDR1 reads WNHNN; CDR2 reads SYGVQD (reference sequence). CDR3 loop: CASSESTSFYEQYF. Written as DNA, the CDR3 is TGCGCCAGCAGTGAGTCGACTAGCTTCTACGAGCAGTACTTC.

V and J are TRBV18 and TRBJ2-2; D is possibly TRBD2 (6 bases). The CDR3 covers 16 residues. V was shortened by 3 bases and J by 0 bases, with 11 bases between the two germline ends. CDR1 and CDR2 from the germline V gene are KGHSH and LQKENI. The CDR3 DNA reads TGTGCCAGCTCACCTCCTCGCGGGGCGAACACCGGGGAGCTGTTTTTT. Its translation is CASSPPRGANTGELFF. The full variable domain, its missing parts supplied by reference TRBV18 and TRBJ2-2, is NAGVMQNPRHLVRRRGQEARLRCSPMKGHSHVYWYRQLPEEGLKFMVYLQKENIIDESGMPKERFSAEFPKEGPSILRIQQVVRGDSAAYFCASSPPRGANTGELFFGEGSRLTVL.

For this clone: The germline gene is not matched at one end of the junction; a read error may be the cause. V usage is TRBV6-5 and J usage is TRBJ2-7; D possibly corresponds to TRBD2 (5 bases). Germline CDR1 is MNHEY and CDR2 is SVGAGI. The CDR3 loop spans 14 amino acids. The CDR3 coding sequence is TGTGCCAGCATCGGCCCGGGAAACTCCAACGAGCAGTACTTC. It encodes CASIGPGNSNEQYF.

The chain carries TRBV10-1 and TRBJ1-2, with D tentatively TRBD1 (5 bases). CDR3 length equals 15 residues. With 6 bases removed from V and 4 bases from J, the gap between germline ends came to 18 bases. The germline CDR1 and CDR2 sequences are WNHNN and SYGVQD (reference sequence). CDR3 loop: CASRGPRNRAYGYTF. The CDR3 DNA follows: TGCGCCAGCAGGGGGCCCAGAAACAGAGCCTATGGCTACACCTTC.

V is TRBV28 and J is TRBJ1-4; 9 positions match TRBD1. Per the germline V gene, CDR1 is MDHEN and CDR2 is SYDVKM. The CDR3 is made up of 14 amino acids. Trimming took 9 bases from V and 6 from J; bases not matched to a gene: 8. CDR3: CASPGRQGDEKLFF. The CDR3 DNA is TGTGCCAGTCCGGGACGACAGGGGGATGAAAAACTGTTTTTT.

The CDR3 DNA reads as TGTGCCACCAGCAGAGAAGGGGGCGGTAATCAGCCCCAGCATTTT. This codes for CATSREGGGNQPQHF. This sequence joins TRBV15 and TRBJ1-5, with TRBD1 matching over 7 bases. The CDR3 runs 15 residues. With 0 bases clipped from V and 4 bases from J, the junction kept 3 bases outside the gene matches. Germline lookup yields CDR1 LNHNV and CDR2 YYDKDF (reference sequence).

The chain is built from TRBV7-9 and TRBJ1-3; 11 bases fit TRBD1. The CDR3 has 18 residues. CDR1 and CDR2 (germline): SEHNR, FQNEAQ (reference sequence). Trimming at V came to 1 base and at J to 5 bases, leaving 10 bases not matched to a gene. This chain's CDR3 is CASSLGTGTGGSRNTIYF. As DNA, the CDR3 is TGTGCCAGCAGCTTAGGAACCGGGACAGGGGGTTCAAGAAACACCATATATTTT.

The rearrangement uses TRBV15 and TRBJ2-7; D is perhaps TRBD2 (5 bases). Germline values: CDR1 LNHNV, CDR2 YYDKDF (reference sequence). This CDR3 is 17 amino acids long. V shed 0 bases and J shed 5 bases, with 20 bases lying between them. The DNA of the CDR3 is TGTGCCACCAGCAGAGATCGAGGGTACAGTAGAACCCACGAGCAGTACTTC. Translated: CATSRDRGYSRTHEQYF.

The chain combines TRBV5-6 with TRBJ2-7, with TRBD2 identical over 8 bases. The V gene end was trimmed by 6 bases and the J gene end by 0 bases; junction bases not matched to a gene: 8. CDR3 length: 15 amino acids. Germline loops: CDR1 SGHDT, CDR2 YYEEEE. CDR3 DNA: TGTGCCAGCACCAGGGGACTAGGAAGCTCCTACGAGCAGTACTTC. This gives the protein CASTRGLGSSYEQYF.

The J gene is TRBJ1-2, the V gene TRBV7-2; 8 bases are a match to TRBD1. The CDR3 length is 15 residues. J gave up 6 bases and V 0 bases, and 6 bases lay outside the gene matches. Germline CDR1 and CDR2: SGHTA and FQGNSA. The CDR3: CASSLAGGRGHGYTF. In DNA, the CDR3 is TGTGCCAGCAGCTTAGCAGGGGGCAGGGGGCATGGCTACACCTTC.

The chain carries TRBV7-2 and TRBJ1-1, with D unresolved. The V and J ends lost 5 bases and 5 bases respectively, with 12 bases between them. Per the germline V gene, CDR1 is SGHTA and CDR2 is FQGNSA. The CDR3 consists of 13 residues. The CDR3 coding sequence is TGTGCCAGCAGCGCCTTGTGGGCTACTGAAGCTTTCTTT. Amino acid sequence: CASSALWATEAFF.

This chain uses TRBV7-8 with TRBJ2-5; tentatively, D is TRBD1 (5 bases). CDR1 is SGHVS, CDR2 FQNEAQ, per germline. The CDR3 loop spans 15 amino acids. The V end lost 2 bases, the J end lost 2 bases, and 12 bases lay between the germline ends. This CDR3 is CASSLSPAGQETQYF. The CDR3 nucleotides read TGTGCCAGCAGCTTATCCCCAGCAGGGCAAGAGACCCAGTACTTC.